The rows below give T cell receptor beta chains drawn from one sample of a study of T cell changes during pregnancy in multiple sclerosis. The repertoire was sequenced with immunoSEQ multiplex PCR; TCRdb's copy has only in-frame clones and lacks some. The data contain approximately 84,000 clones, 94% of them singletons. The starting material was peripheral blood, obtained in the third trimester of pregnancy. The receptors originated from a female donor with multiple sclerosis, enrolled in a pregnancy study. The CDR3 runs from the conserved cysteine through the conserved F or W. Each record gives: CDR3 protein, CDR3 DNA, V gene, D gene, J gene, clone size. D genes are given only for firm matches. Not every row has a clone size; where given, it reads once, few, many or a size class.

cdr3_aa: CASRFGTSGSNEQYF
cdr3_nt: TGTGCCAGCAGATTCGGGACTAGCGGTTCTAACGAGCAGTACTTC
v_call: TRBV11-2
d_call: TRBD2
j_call: TRBJ2-7
clone_size: once

cdr3_aa: CASSLWSRTAVDTQYF
cdr3_nt: TGTGCCAGCTCACTGTGGTCCCGGACAGCTGTAGATACGCAGTATTTT
v_call: TRBV18
d_call: -
j_call: TRBJ2-3
clone_size: -

cdr3_aa: CASSRTGVNTEAFF
cdr3_nt: TGCGCCAGCAGCAGGACAGGGGTGAACACTGAAGCTTTCTTT
v_call: TRBV5-1
d_call: TRBD1
j_call: TRBJ1-1
clone_size: -

cdr3_aa: CASSLEGSLWYEQYF
cdr3_nt: TGCGCCAGCAGCTTGGAGGGGTCCCTTTGGTACGAGCAGTACTTC
v_call: TRBV5-1
d_call: -
j_call: TRBJ2-7
clone_size: -

cdr3_aa: CASSSQSGGAYEQYF
cdr3_nt: TGTGCCAGCAGCTCGCAGAGCGGGGGGGCCTACGAGCAGTACTTC
v_call: TRBV5-4
d_call: TRBD2
j_call: TRBJ2-7
clone_size: -

cdr3_aa: CATRRGGSNQPQHF
cdr3_nt: TGTGCCACCAGGAGGGGGGGGAGCAATCAGCCCCAGCATTTT
v_call: TRBV15
d_call: -
j_call: TRBJ1-5
clone_size: -

cdr3_aa: CASSYQYTGELFF
cdr3_nt: TGTGCCAGCAGTTATCAGTACACCGGGGAGCTGTTTTTT
v_call: TRBV6-6
d_call: -
j_call: TRBJ2-2
clone_size: -

cdr3_aa: CASIETGVNEKLFF
cdr3_nt: TGTGCCAGCATCGAGACAGGGGTTAATGAAAAACTGTTTTTT
v_call: TRBV2
d_call: TRBD1
j_call: TRBJ1-4
clone_size: few

cdr3_aa: CASSVQGGAYEQYF
cdr3_nt: TGTGCCAGCAGTGTTCAAGGGGGGGCGTACGAGCAGTACTTC
v_call: TRBV5-4
d_call: -
j_call: TRBJ2-7
clone_size: -

cdr3_aa: CASSLWGRGRGGEQYF
cdr3_nt: TGTGCCAGCAGCTTATGGGGTAGAGGGCGGGGAGGCGAGCAGTACTTC
v_call: TRBV7-9
d_call: -
j_call: TRBJ2-7
clone_size: once

cdr3_aa: CASSSPQGAGEKLFF
cdr3_nt: TGTGCCAGTTCTTCCCCTCAGGGGGCAGGGGAAAAACTGTTTTTT
v_call: TRBV6-5
d_call: TRBD1
j_call: TRBJ1-4
clone_size: -

cdr3_aa: CASSYSPGTGAYEQYF
cdr3_nt: TGTGCCAGCAGTTACTCACCCGGGACAGGGGCCTACGAGCAGTACTTC
v_call: TRBV6-5
d_call: TRBD1
j_call: TRBJ2-7
clone_size: -

cdr3_aa: CATDQRGGQPQHF
cdr3_nt: TGTGCCACCGATCAGAGGGGAGGACAGCCCCAGCATTTT
v_call: TRBV2
d_call: -
j_call: TRBJ1-5
clone_size: -

cdr3_aa: CASVQQDNYGYTF
cdr3_nt: TGTGCCAGTGTCCAACAGGATAACTATGGCTACACCTTC
v_call: TRBV6-5
d_call: -
j_call: TRBJ1-2
clone_size: -

cdr3_aa: CASSGRGGTEAFF
cdr3_nt: TGTGCCAGCAGCGGCCGGGGGGGGACTGAAGCTTTCTTT
v_call: TRBV5-4
d_call: -
j_call: TRBJ1-1
clone_size: -

cdr3_aa: CASSQDSDRGPPPQQQPQHF
cdr3_nt: TGTGCCAGCAGCCAAGACTCAGACAGGGGACCGCCGCCCCAACAGCAGCCCCAGCATTTT
v_call: TRBV4-2
d_call: TRBD1
j_call: TRBJ1-5
clone_size: -

cdr3_aa: CASSLSSAGIRIAKNIQYF
cdr3_nt: TGTGCCAGCAGCTTATCGTCGGCGGGAATCCGAATAGCCAAAAACATTCAGTACTTC
v_call: TRBV11-2
d_call: -
j_call: TRBJ2-4
clone_size: -